The entry below gives a single T cell receptor (beta chain) sequence along with its context. The sample is drawn from a study of blood T cell repertoires in COVID-19. Study overall: Material from acute and convalescent COVID-19 was sourced from the United States, Italy and Spain. Sources were T cells, B-cell-depleted T cells, or PBMCs; the material itself was cDNA or gDNA.

How the authors handled the data: The assay estimated nucleated cells by amplifying reference gene primers. The method was immunoSEQ multiplex PCR; TCRdb's version includes in-frame clones alone and lacks a portion of them. That table furnishes V, J and clone size, whereas the DNA furnished D and trimming. The sample records over 250,000 clones, over 75% being singletons. The CDR3 is made up of 16 amino acids. Losses at the gene ends were 7 bases for V and 4 bases for J; bases not matched to a gene: 9. Germline CDR1 is LNHDA and CDR2 is SQIVND (reference sequence). The V and J genes are TRBV19 and TRBJ2-3, with TRBD2 identical over 12 bases. The source of this sequence is a young woman with acute or convalescent COVID-19. The specimen was peripheral blood. CDR3 loop: CASNHLAGGGSDTQYF. CDR3 sequence (DNA): TGTGCCAGTAATCACCTAGCGGGAGGGGGCTCAGATACGCAGTATTTT.